This record covers a single TCR beta chain. Its recognized antigen is unknown. No much larger clone exists at a distance of one base, and base qualities are not known. The immunoSEQ Assay, a bias-controlled multiplex PCR, was used to amplify TCRbeta CDR3 regions from genomic DNA. Processing in the source paper ran as follows. The number of nucleated cells in each sample was estimated by amplification of reference gene primers within the assay. To quantify the absolute abundance of each unique TCRbeta CDR3 rearrangement, sequence reads were collapsed and filtered. For each sample, productive Simpson clonality was calculated by taking the square root of Simpson's diversity index across productive rearrangements. This immuneACCESS table, as held by TCRdb, lists in-frame sequences with V and J called but not all clones. Of the missing ones, under half trace to an unresolved V gene in checked studies; the others have no known cause. Clone size and the V and J calls come from that table; the DNA yielded D and trimming. This sample is represented by about 190,000 clones; 89% of them were singletons. The top ten constitute approximately 6.7% of the sample.

The record originates from a study of blood T cell repertoires in COVID-19 (dated by TCRdb to 2018 to 2021). Study-level background: Collaborator samples came from the United States, Italy and Spain and covered acute and convalescent phases of COVID-19. The material from the prospective study consisted of cDNA or gDNA derived from T cells, B-cell-depleted T cells, or PBMCs. HLA class I and class II types, where available, came from metadata supplied by the sample provider rather than from assay-based typing. Deeply sampled blood TCRbeta repertoires from subjects exposed to, actively infected with, or recovered from COVID-19 were included in the dataset. The samples were drawn from two sources: the first 160 participants of the ongoing ImmuneRACE study, and 1,254 subjects contributed by 6 global collaborators. A de-identified subject ID, COVID-19 status, age in years and sex were almost always included in the sample metadata. The repertoires were released in a freely available public database meant as a resource for research on the immune response to SARS-CoV-2.

What the work shows at the level of the full study, not this receptor alone: The quantity of clinical and demographic metadata differed by source and by participant and was supplied without curation.

Taken from cysteine to phenylalanine, the CDR3 has 13 residues. The CDR3 DNA has 39 bases and is translated from base 1. Reading the germline V gene (reference sequence) gives CDR1 LNHDA and CDR2 SQIVND. V loses 8 bases, J loses 6 bases, and the germline ends lie 13 bases apart. Whole blood was collected in K2EDTA tubes by collaborating institutions according to the institutions' own protocols. For TCRbeta analysis, collaborators shipped samples as frozen whole blood, isolated PBMCs, or DNA extracted from either of those sample types. The sequence is built from TRBV19 and TRBJ2-2; TRBD2 is perhaps the D gene, given 5 matching bases. The receptor was isolated from a middle-aged man with acute or convalescent COVID-19. The sequencing sample was made of peripheral blood. The nucleotide sequence is TGTGCCAGTTCCGGGGTTTCGGCCGGGGAGCTGTTTTTT. This yields the protein CASSGVSAGELFF.